This T cell receptor (beta chain) stems from a study of blood T cell repertoires in COVID-19. Repertoires were generated with immunoSEQ multiplex PCR, while TCRdb's copy carries only in-frame clones and drops some. This sample has some 55,000 clones, with approximately 87% found just once. The sequence derives from a man in his sixties with acute or convalescent COVID-19. The specimen was peripheral blood.

In DNA, the CDR3 is TGTGCCAGCAGCCGCAGGGGGACGAACACCGGGGAGCTGTTTTTT. This translates into CASSRRGTNTGELFF. The chain joins TRBV6-5 to TRBJ2-2; 7 nucleotides line up with TRBD1. Trimming at V came to 6 bases and at J to 0 bases, leaving 4 bases not matched to a gene. CDR1 is MNHEY, CDR2 SVGAGI, per germline. This CDR3 region has 15 residues.